This passage covers 26 T cell receptor beta chains from one sample sequenced in a study of regulatory T cells in long-lasting Graves disease. Documented time point: persistent/refractory GD, antithyroid drugs over 5 years with positive TRAb. Researchers made the TCR library from RNA that was extracted from PBMCs. Building the TCR beta libraries relied on iRepertoire HTBI primers, and CDR3 regions underwent Arm-PCR. TCRdb recomputed calls from the multiplex PCR reads with MiXCR, one row per CDR3 protein. Of about 420,000 distinct CDR3 sequences listed, 23% were seen once; the top ten hold about a quarter. The specimen comprised peripheral blood mononuclear cells (PBMCs), sampled when the disease was refractory, from a patient treated with antithyroid drugs. These receptors were obtained from a female donor with Graves disease.

Ten or more counts support this clonotype. This chain connects TRBV11-2 to TRBJ2-7, with TRBD1 as a possible D gene (5 bases). CDR1 and CDR2 from the germline V gene are SGHAT and FQNNGV. The CDR3 has 15 residues. Trimming pared 5 bases from V and 3 bases from J, leaving 17 bases between. CDR3 sequence reads: CASSAVLGANYEQYF. CDR3 coding DNA: TGTGCCAGCAGCGCAGTCCTAGGGGCAAACTACGAGCAGTACTTC.

This clonotype occurred a few times. This chain joins TRBV5-1 and TRBJ2-2, with D possibly being TRBD1 or TRBD2 (5 bases each). The V gene lost 7 bases and the J gene lost 4 bases, with 11 bases spanning the gap. The CDR3 is 13 residues long. Germline assignment: CDR1 SGHRS and CDR2 YFSETQ. The CDR3 bases are TGCGCCAGCTTGAGGGGTAGCACCGGGGAGCTGTTTTTT. It codes for CASLRGSTGELFF.

This clonotype has more than one count but fewer than ten. The V gene is TRBV5-5, the J gene TRBJ2-1; the D call may be TRBD1 or TRBD2 (5 bases each). V lost 1 base and J 7 bases, leaving 15 bases between the germline ends. Germline CDR1 reads SGHKS; CDR2 reads YYEKEE (reference sequence). There are 15 residues in the CDR3. This chain's CDR3 is CASSLYGWGLNEQFF. CDR3 coding DNA: TGTGCCAGCAGCTTGTATGGGTGGGGGTTGAATGAGCAGTTCTTC. The complete variable domain, with remaining parts taken from reference TRBV5-5 and TRBJ2-1, reads DAGVTQSPTHLIKTRGQQVTLRCSPISGHKSVSWYQQVLGQGPQFIFQYYEKEERGRGNFPDRFSARQFPNYSSELNVNALLLGDSALYLCASSLYGWGLNEQFFGPGTRLTVL.

This clonotype was seen a few times. This chain uses TRBV10-3 with TRBJ1-6, with 7 bases fitting TRBD1. The V gene end was trimmed by 5 bases and the J gene end by 7 bases; junction bases not matched to a gene: 5. CDR1 is ENHRY, CDR2 SYGVKD, per germline. This CDR3 has 14 amino acids. Written as DNA, the CDR3 is TGTGCCATCAGTCAGCAGGACAGGAATTCACCCCTCCACTTT. Translating it yields CAISQQDRNSPLHF.

In its sample, this clonotype was seen a few times. The chain combines TRBV20-1 with TRBJ2-2, with 10 bases that match TRBD2. The CDR3 is 16 amino acids. Germline CDR1 DFQATT, CDR2 SNEGSKA (reference sequence). V gave up 6 bases and J gave up 5 bases; unmatched junction bases: 12. The CDR3: CSARTGTSVTTGELFF. The CDR3 DNA reads as TGCAGTGCCAGAACCGGGACTAGCGTTACTACCGGGGAGCTGTTTTTT.

This clonotype was counted a single time. CDR3 in DNA: TGTGCCAGCAGCTTAACCGGCGGACAGGACGCGCGATCACCCCTCCACTTT. Its protein product is CASSLTGGQDARSPLHF. J is TRBJ1-6 and V is TRBV7-3; TRBD1 agrees at 7 bases. Germline V gene data show CDR1 as SGHTA and CDR2 as FQGTGA. The V segment lost 0 bases and the J segment 10 bases; nucleotides outside the gene matches: 12. The length of the CDR3 is 17 residues.

The chain joins TRBV6-1 to TRBJ1-1; D not certain. CDR1 MNHNS and CDR2 SASEGT come from the germline V gene. V was cut by 6 bases and J by 6 bases, with 14 bases left in between. This CDR3 contains 13 residues. The CDR3: CASRDGWGAEAFF. The CDR3, as DNA: TGTGCCAGCAGGGACGGGTGGGGTGCTGAAGCTTTCTTT.

The chain carries TRBV4-1 and TRBJ2-5; 9 bases match TRBD2. Per germline, CDR1 MGHRA and CDR2 YSYEKL. This CDR3 is 16 amino acids long. Trimming cost V 3 bases and J 2 bases; bases outside gene matches: 7. CDR3 in DNA: TGCGCCAGCAGCCAGCTAGCGGGACTTGAACAAGAGACCCAGTACTTC. Its translation is CASSQLAGLEQETQYF.

In its sample, this clonotype was seen a few times. This chain connects TRBV4-2 to TRBJ2-5; 9 bases are a match to TRBD2. The CDR3 loop spans 19 amino acids. CDR1 is LGHNA, CDR2 YNFKEQ, per germline. The trim removed 0 bases at V and 1 base at J, leaving 12 bases unmatched. The CDR3: CASSQEGVGAGGPQETQYF. CDR3 sequence (DNA): TGTGCCAGCAGCCAAGAAGGAGTGGGAGCGGGAGGCCCCCAAGAGACCCAGTACTTC.

Only a few counts were recorded for this clonotype. The rearrangement links TRBV7-2 to TRBJ2-5, with TRBD2 matching over 12 bases. The V gene end was trimmed by 5 bases and the J gene end by 3 bases; junction bases not matched to a gene: 4. CDR1 is SGHTA and CDR2 is FQGNSA in the germline V gene. This CDR3 spans 15 amino acids. CDR3 DNA: TGTGCCAGCAGCGCTAGCGGGAGGGTCGAAGAGACCCAGTACTTC. It encodes CASSASGRVEETQYF.

Only a few counts were recorded for this clonotype. The V and J genes are TRBV27 and TRBJ1-2, with 11 bases aligning to TRBD1. The CDR3 length is 18 residues. Germline values: CDR1 MNHEY, CDR2 SMNVEV (reference sequence). V shed 2 bases and J 1 base; nucleotides not matched to a gene: 9. The CDR3, as DNA: TGTGCCAGCAGTTTAAGGCGGACAGGGGGCTTTGGTAACTATGGCTACACCTTC. It encodes CASSLRRTGGFGNYGYTF.

This clonotype was recorded at least ten times. The V call is TRBV28, the J call TRBJ1-2; weak D call: TRBD1 (5 bases). The CDR3 extends over 15 amino acids. Between the trimmed V and J ends, which lost 3 bases and 10 bases, there was a span of 21 bases. Germline CDR1 is MDHEN and CDR2 is SYDVKM. CDR3 loop: CASSFVTRGPHVYTF. The CDR3 DNA sequence: TGTGCCAGCAGTTTCGTTACGAGGGGCCCGCACGTCTACACCTTC.

This clonotype was detected a few times. The chain employs TRBV12-3 or TRBV12-4 and TRBJ1-6; D may be TRBD1 (5 bases). With 6 bases removed from V and 4 bases from J, the gap between germline ends came to 13 bases. This CDR3 comprises 15 residues. CDR3 sequence reads: CASRGPGAYNSPLHF. The CDR3 DNA follows: TGTGCCAGCAGGGGACCGGGAGCTTATAATTCACCCCTCCACTTT.

This clonotype was found once. This rearrangement joins TRBV7-3 to TRBJ2-7; D is ambiguous. Germline CDR1 SGHTA, CDR2 FQGTGA. The CDR3 runs 13 residues. Trimming removed 1 base from V and 7 bases from J, with 11 bases in between. CDR3: CASSLKVFGEQYF. CDR3 sequence (DNA): TGTGCCAGCAGCTTAAAAGTGTTTGGTGAGCAGTACTTC.

Ten or more counts support this clonotype. The chain has TRBV7-2 and TRBJ2-7; tentatively, D is TRBD1 or TRBD2 (5 bases each). The CDR3 is 12 residues long. The germline CDR1 and CDR2 sequences are SGHTA and FQGNSA. V lost 5 bases and J 5 bases, leaving 10 bases between the germline ends. CDR3 sequence reads: CASSPLGDEQYF. In DNA form, the CDR3 reads TGTGCCAGCAGCCCCCTGGGGGACGAGCAGTACTTC.

The gene calls are TRBV27 and TRBJ1-6; D is uncertain. V was cut by 5 bases and J by 6 bases, with 11 bases left in between. Germline V gene data show CDR1 as MNHEY and CDR2 as SMNVEV (reference sequence). CDR3 length equals 14 residues. As DNA, the CDR3 is TGTGCCAGCAGTCCCGGTATTACTAATTCACCCCTCCACTTT. Protein product: CASSPGITNSPLHF.

This clonotype was observed a few times. The CDR3 loop is CASSFAGRNEQYF. CDR3 DNA sequence: TGCGCCAGCAGCTTTGCCGGGAGAAACGAGCAGTACTTC. The chain uses TRBV5-1 and TRBJ2-7, with D maybe TRBD2 (6 bases). Per the germline V gene, CDR1 is SGHRS and CDR2 is YFSETQ. Trimming stripped 2 bases from V and 5 bases from J, with 11 bases between. The CDR3 is made up of 13 amino acids. Variable domain in full (rest from reference TRBV5-1 and TRBJ2-7): KAGVTQTPRYLIKTRGQQVTLSCSPISGHRSVSWYQQTPGQGLQFLFEYFSETQRNKGNFPGRFSGRQFSNSRSEMNVSTLELGDSALYLCASSFAGRNEQYFGPGTRLTVT.

The chain recombines TRBV5-4 with TRBJ2-3; D assignment may be TRBD1 or TRBD2 (5 bases each). The CDR3 consists of 15 residues. CDR1 is SGHNT, CDR2 YYREEE, per germline (reference sequence). V was pared by 6 bases and J by 4 bases, with 18 bases between. CDR3 protein: CASTKYGGRADTQYF. The CDR3 nucleotides read TGTGCCAGCACCAAGTATGGGGGACGGGCAGATACGCAGTATTTT.

This clonotype was detected ten times or more. Its ends do not fully match the called genes, so a read error is possible. The V and J genes are TRBV29-1 and TRBJ2-2; maybe TRBD1 (6 bases). CDR1 SQVTM and CDR2 ANQGSEA come from the germline V gene. The CDR3 is made up of 16 amino acids. This CDR3 is CSVLRTGTPNTGKLFF. The CDR3 DNA reads TGCAGCGTGCTTAGAACCGGGACACCGAACACCGGGAAGCTGTTTTTT.

This clonotype was seen at least ten times. The chain recombines TRBV28 with TRBJ1-2; D might be TRBD1 (5 bases). Trimming removed 7 bases at V and 2 bases at J, with 14 bases between. The CDR3 consists of 14 residues. The germline V gene encodes CDR1 MDHEN and CDR2 SYDVKM. CDR3 in DNA: TGTGCCAGCATTCCGGACGGGGGGAACTATGGCTACACCTTC. As protein: CASIPDGGNYGYTF.

There are many counts of this clonotype. The CDR3 sequence: CASSPSPFGRPYEQYF. CDR3 nucleotide sequence: TGTGCCAGCAGCCCCTCACCCTTTGGCAGGCCCTACGAGCAGTACTTC. The V and J genes are TRBV28 and TRBJ2-7, with no clear D. The germline CDR1 and CDR2 sequences are MDHEN and SYDVKM. This CDR3 has 16 residues. V gave up 6 bases and J gave up 2 bases, with 20 bases separating them.

CDR3 loop: CAISDSGREQYF. In DNA, the CDR3 is TGTGCCATCAGCGATAGCGGGCGCGAGCAGTACTTC. The J gene is TRBJ2-7, the V gene TRBV10-3; 7 bases match TRBD2. The trim removed 6 bases at V and 6 bases at J, leaving 5 bases unmatched. This CDR3 region has 12 residues. The germline gives CDR1 ENHRY, CDR2 SYGVKD.

This clonotype came up a few times. The chain is built from TRBV10-3 and TRBJ1-5; no reliable D call. CDR1 ENHRY and CDR2 SYGVKD come from the germline V gene. V shed 4 bases and J shed 4 bases, with 5 bases lying between them. The CDR3 runs 12 residues. The CDR3 loop reads CAISAPNQPQHF. CDR3 coding DNA: TGTGCCATCAGTGCCCCAAATCAGCCCCAGCATTTT.

This clonotype was recorded at least ten times. The J gene is TRBJ2-5, the V gene TRBV18; 8 bases line up with TRBD1. The CDR3 runs to 13 residues. Per the germline V gene, CDR1 is KGHSH and CDR2 is LQKENI. J gave up 1 base and V 8 bases, and 3 bases lay outside the gene matches. DNA for the CDR3: TGTGCCAGCAGCGGACAGGGCCAAGAGACCCAGTACTTC. Protein: CASSGQGQETQYF.

This clonotype was seen a handful of times. The V gene is TRBV18, the J gene TRBJ1-1, with D tentatively TRBD1 (6 bases). The CDR3 sequence is 15 residues long. Germline V CDR1 and CDR2: KGHSH, LQKENI. Trimming took 1 base from V and 3 from J, leaving 12 bases between them. CDR3 in amino acids: CASSPLDSGDTEAFF. As DNA, the CDR3 is TGTGCCAGCTCACCACTGGACAGTGGGGACACTGAAGCTTTCTTT.

The chain couples TRBV12-3 or TRBV12-4 to TRBJ1-4; the match to TRBD1 covers 8 bases. The CDR3 extends over 12 amino acids. J lost 8 bases, V lost 6 bases, and 2 bases had no gene match. Written as DNA, the CDR3 is TGTGCCAGCAGACCAGGGGGCGAAAAACTGTTTTTT. It is translated as CASRPGGEKLFF.